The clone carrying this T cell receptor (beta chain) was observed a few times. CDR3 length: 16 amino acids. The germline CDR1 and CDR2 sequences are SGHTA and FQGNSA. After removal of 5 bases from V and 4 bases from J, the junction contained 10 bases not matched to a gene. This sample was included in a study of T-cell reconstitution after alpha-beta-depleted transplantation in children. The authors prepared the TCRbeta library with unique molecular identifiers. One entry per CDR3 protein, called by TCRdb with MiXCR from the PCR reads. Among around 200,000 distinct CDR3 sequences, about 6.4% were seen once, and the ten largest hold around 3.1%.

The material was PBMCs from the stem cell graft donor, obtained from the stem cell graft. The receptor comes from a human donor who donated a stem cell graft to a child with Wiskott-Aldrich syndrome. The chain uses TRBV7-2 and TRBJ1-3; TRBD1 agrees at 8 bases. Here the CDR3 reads CASSPKDRALGNTIYF. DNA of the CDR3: TGTGCCAGCAGCCCTAAGGACAGGGCCTTGGGAAACACCATATATTTT.